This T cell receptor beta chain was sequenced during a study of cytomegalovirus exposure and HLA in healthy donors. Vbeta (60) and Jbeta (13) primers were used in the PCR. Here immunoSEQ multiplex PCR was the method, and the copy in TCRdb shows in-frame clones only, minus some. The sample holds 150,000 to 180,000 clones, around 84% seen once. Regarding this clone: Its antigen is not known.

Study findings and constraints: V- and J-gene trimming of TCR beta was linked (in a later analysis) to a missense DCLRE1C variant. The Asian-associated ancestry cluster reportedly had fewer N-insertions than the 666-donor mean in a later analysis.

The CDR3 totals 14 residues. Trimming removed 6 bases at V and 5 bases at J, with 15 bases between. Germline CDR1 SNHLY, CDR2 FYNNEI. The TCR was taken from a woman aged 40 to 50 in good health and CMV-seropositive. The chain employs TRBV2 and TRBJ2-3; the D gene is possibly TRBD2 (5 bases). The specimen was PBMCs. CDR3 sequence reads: CASRELGDEDTQYF. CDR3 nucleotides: TGTGCCAGCAGAGAACTAGGCGATGAAGATACGCAGTATTTT. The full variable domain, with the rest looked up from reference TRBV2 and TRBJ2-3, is EPEVTQTPSHQVTQMGQEVILRCVPISNHLYFYWYRQILGQKVEFLVSFYNNEISEKSEIFDDQFSVERPDGSNFTLKIRSTKLEDSAMYFCASRELGDEDTQYFGPGTRLTVL.